This TCR beta chain appears in the sequencing data of a study of blood T cells in healthy people across ages. There were healthy Caucasian individuals from Russia, aged 6 to 90, serving as donors. CDR3 length: 14 residues. The germline gives CDR1 MDHEN, CDR2 SYDVKM. Trimming cost V 10 bases and J 7 bases; bases outside gene matches: 8. Sample-barcoded 5' priming and a J-beta primer mix drove a second PCR of about 6 to 12 cycles. Each CDR3 protein is one row after TCRdb ran MiXCR on the 5' RACE reads. The data hold around 1,600,000 distinct CDR3 sequences, with 42% observed a single time. Specimen: blood. The sequence was collected from a woman under 30 in good health. The J gene is TRBJ2-2, the V gene TRBV28; 11 bases agree with TRBD2. The CDR3 DNA sequence: TGTGCCACCTTAGGACTAGCGGGCGTCGGGGAGCTGTTTTTT. This encodes CATLGLAGVGELFF.